Listed below are T cell receptor beta chains from one sample, sequenced in a study of T cells in Graves' hyperthyroidism and ophthalmopathy. MiXCR, applied by TCRdb to the multiplex PCR reads, yields one record per CDR3 protein. Found here are fewer than 700,000 distinct CDR3 sequences, roughly 16% of them singletons; the top ten hold 3.5% to 4%. Sequenced input: blood. These receptor sequences come from a woman aged 30 to 39 with Graves' hyperthyroidism. The CDR3 runs from the conserved cysteine through the conserved F or W. The D gene is left open where the match is weak. A row's size may be missing; if present it is once, few, many or a size class.

J	size	D	V	DNA	CDR3
TRBJ2-1	.	.	TRBV7-2	TGTGCCAGCAGCTTCATGGGGGGCAATGAGCAGTTCTTC	CASSFMGGNEQFF
TRBJ1-3	few	.	TRBV28	TGTGCCAGCAGTTTGAATGCGGTGAGGAGCCGAAACACCATATATTTT	CASSLNAVRSRNTIYF
TRBJ2-5	many	.	TRBV7-3	TGTGCCAGCAGCGCCGGGGTAGGGAACCAAGAGACCCAGTACTTC	CASSAGVGNQETQYF
TRBJ2-2	many	.	TRBV2	TGTGCCACGATAGACAGCACCAATACGAACACCGGGGAGCTGTTTTTT	CATIDSTNTNTGELFF
TRBJ2-2	.	TRBD1	TRBV10-3	TGTGCCATCAATGACCCGGGACAGGGGTCCCCCACCGGGGAGCTGTTTTTT	CAINDPGQGSPTGELFF
TRBJ2-2	few	.	TRBV29-1	TGCAGCGTCCTAACCCGGGAGTACACCGGGGAGCTGTTTTTT	CSVLTREYTGELFF
TRBJ2-7	many	TRBD2	TRBV20-1	TGCAGTGCTAGAGGGACTAGCGGGAGGAGCTCCTACGAGCAGTACTTC	CSARGTSGRSSYEQYF
TRBJ2-5	few	.	TRBV2	TGTGCCAGCAGTGAACGGGAGGCGGGGGCTACAACCCAGTACTTC	CASSEREAGATTQYF
TRBJ1-2	many	.	TRBV6-1	TGTGCCAGCAGAGGTGTCCTCTATGGCTACACCTTC	CASRGVLYGYTF
TRBJ1-1	many	.	TRBV6-5	TGTGCCAGCAGTTACCCGTACCCCATGAACACTGAAGCTTTCTTT	CASSYPYPMNTEAFF
TRBJ1-5	.	.	TRBV5-1	TGCGCCAGCAGCTTAGGGGAGGATAGCAATCAGCCCCAGCATTTT	CASSLGEDSNQPQHF
TRBJ2-7	.	.	TRBV6-2/TRBV6-3	TGTGCCAGCAGCCTACAGGCCCTCGAGCAGTACTTC	CASSLQALEQYF
TRBJ2-3	many	.	TRBV28	TGTGCCAGCAGTTTAAAAAGCACAGATACGCAGTATTTT	CASSLKSTDTQYF
TRBJ2-4	many	.	TRBV6-1	TGTGCCAGCAGTCAGGGACGGAAAAACATTCAGTACTTC	CASSQGRKNIQYF
TRBJ1-5	many	.	TRBV12-3/TRBV12-4	TGTGCCAGCAGTTTCGCCGGGGGCGAGCCCCAGCATTTT	CASSFAGGEPQHF